The T cell receptor (beta chain) described here comes from a study of a mutant IDH1 vaccine in newly diagnosed glioma. Only in-frame clones appear in the TCRdb table, and some are missing; sequencing was by immunoSEQ multiplex PCR. The sample has about 59,000 clones; 75% to 95% are singletons. Study-level results: In 90% to 95% of patients, immune responses induced by the vaccine occurred. Any relationship between pseudoprogression and changes in top peripheral T cell clonotypes seemed absent.

The V gene's germline CDR1 is MNHEY and CDR2 SMNVEV (reference sequence). This CDR3 is built from 13 residues. Documented time point: baseline, week 1 (first vaccination visit). Treatment described: pre-vaccination baseline after standard-of-care therapy. Astrocytomas found in donors were new, WHO grade 3 or 4, IDH1-mutant and ATRX-lost. Points on this clone: Its antigen is not known. Sequence at one end of the junction differs from germline and may be a read error.

The chain is built from TRBV27 and TRBJ1-2; D is undetermined. The sequenced sample was PBMCs, obtained from a glioma patient treated with radiotherapy, temozolomide or both. The origin of this receptor is a man over 45 with glioma. The CDR3 region is CASSVSQRYGYTF. The CDR3 nucleotides read TGTGCCAGCAGTGTATCCCAGCGATATGGCTACACCTTC.